What follows are 8 T cell receptor beta chains derived from one specimen sequenced in a study of OX40 agonist ivuxolimab in advanced cancers. Clones were read by immunoSEQ multiplex PCR, and TCRdb kept only the in-frame ones, dropping some. The repertoire has around 82,000 clones, 85% to 90% of them found once; the top ten carry approximately 0.47%. The sequenced sample was CD4+ or CD8+ T cells sorted from blood, obtained in a trial of the OX40 agonist ivuxolimab. These receptors were collected from an adult with an advanced solid tumor such as melanoma, head and neck, liver or kidney cancer.

This clone appeared a few times. The rearrangement uses TRBV7-2 and TRBJ1-1; the D is unclear. Germline lookup yields CDR1 SGHTA and CDR2 FQGNSA. The length of the CDR3 is 13 residues. V was pared by 5 bases and J by 9 bases, with 16 bases between. This CDR3 reads CASSPRTSPQAFF. In nucleotides, the CDR3 is TGTGCCAGCAGCCCACGGACTAGTCCCCAAGCTTTCTTT.

This chain uses TRBV11-3 with TRBJ2-2; possibly TRBD2 for D (5 bases). Trimming shortened V by 1 base and J by 0 bases, and 6 bases separated the two germline ends. From germline, CDR1 is SGHNT and CDR2 YENEEA. The CDR3 sequence is 15 residues long. CDR3 sequence reads: CASSLGETNTGELFF. The CDR3 region has the DNA TGTGCCAGCAGCTTAGGGGAGACGAACACCGGGGAGCTGTTTTTT.

This clone is labeled medium-sized. The V gene is TRBV2, the J gene TRBJ1-2, with D unresolved. The V and J ends lost 5 bases and 4 bases respectively, with 11 bases between them. CDR3 length equals 13 residues. Germline assignment: CDR1 SNHLY and CDR2 FYNNEI. In DNA, the CDR3 is TGTGCCAGCAGTCTTGAGACGGGCTATGGCTACACCTTC. This gives the protein CASSLETGYGYTF.

The chain carries TRBV11-2 and TRBJ1-3; tentatively, D is TRBD1 (5 bases). CDR1 is SGHAT, CDR2 FQNNGV, per germline. The CDR3 covers 19 residues. Deletions cut 5 bases from V and 0 bases from J, with 23 bases between. CDR3 nucleotides: TGTGCCAGCAGCCACCGGGTGATTCAGGGCCCAGCCTCTGGAAACACCATATATTTT. The encoded protein is CASSHRVIQGPASGNTIYF. Using reference TRBV11-2 and TRBJ1-3 for the parts outside the CDR3, the full variable domain is EAGVAQSPRYKIIEKRQSVAFWCNPISGHATLYWYQQILGQGPKLLIQFQNNGVVDDSQLPKDRFSAERLKGVDSTLKIQPAKLEDSAVYLCASSHRVIQGPASGNTIYFGEGSWLTVV.

This chain joins TRBV7-2 and TRBJ2-1, with D maybe TRBD1 (6 bases). Germline CDR1 SGHTA, CDR2 FQGNSA. The CDR3 covers 13 residues. V shed 4 bases and J shed 4 bases, with 8 bases lying between them. DNA of the CDR3: TGTGCCAGCAGCTCCGGGACATACAATGAGCAGTTCTTC. Translation gives CASSSGTYNEQFF.

The V call is TRBV7-2, the J call TRBJ1-5, with 7 bases identical to TRBD1. CDR1 and CDR2 from the germline V gene are SGHTA and FQGNSA. Losses at the gene ends were 5 bases for V and 8 bases for J; bases not matched to a gene: 6. The CDR3 loop spans 13 amino acids. The DNA of the CDR3 is TGTGCCAGCAGCCGAACAGGGGAGGAGCCCCAGCATTTT. It yields the protein CASSRTGEEPQHF. Together with reference TRBV7-2 and TRBJ1-5, the CDR3 gives the full variable domain: GAGVSQSPSNKVTEKGKDVELRCDPISGHTALYWYRQSLGQGLEFLIYFQGNSAPDKSGLPSDRFSAERTGGSVSTLTIQRTQQEDSAVYLCASSRTGEEPQHFGDGTRLSIL.

This chain connects TRBV19 to TRBJ1-1, with TRBD1 identical over 7 bases. J was trimmed by 5 bases and V by 0 bases; bases with no gene match: 3. Germline lookup yields CDR1 LNHDA and CDR2 SQIVND (reference sequence). This CDR3 is 14 amino acids long. DNA for the CDR3: TGTGCCAGTAGTATAGATAGCAGGGGGACTGAAGCTTTCTTT. Protein sequence: CASSIDSRGTEAFF. Full variable domain (rest looked up from reference TRBV19 and TRBJ1-1): DGGITQSPKYLFRKEGQNVTLSCEQNLNHDAMYWYRQDPGQGLRLIYYSQIVNDFQKGDIAEGYSVSREKKESFPLTVTSAQKNPTAFYLCASSIDSRGTEAFFGQGTRLTVV.

This clone was observed a handful of times. V and J are TRBV5-8 and TRBJ2-7; possible D gene TRBD2, 6 bases. The V end lost 3 bases, the J end lost 5 bases, and 15 bases lay between the germline ends. Looked up from germline, CDR1 is SGHTS and CDR2 is YDEGEE. The CDR3 extends over 14 amino acids. The CDR3, as DNA: TGTGCCAGCAGCTCGGGTCGGGAGAGCGACGAGCAGTACTTC. It specifies CASSSGRESDEQYF.